This TCR beta chain was observed in a study of T cells after yellow fever vaccination. General observations from the study: The study re-detected most primary-vaccination clones after the booster (under 97% CD4, around 90% CD8).

This clonotype came up many times. What it recognizes is unknown. Trimming removed 4 bases from V and 3 bases from J, with 12 bases in between. Germline CDR1 is KGHSH and CDR2 is LQKENI. The CDR3 sequence is 14 residues long. In TCRdb, the 5' RACE reads were re-called with MiXCR into one record per CDR3 protein. The sample lists around 250,000 distinct CDR3 sequences; less than 9% were seen once. The V and J genes are TRBV18 and TRBJ1-1; possible D gene TRBD1, 6 bases. The sample was CD4+ T cells sorted from PBMCs, taken 15 days after the yellow fever booster vaccination. The source of this sequence is a man aged 30 to 39 who received the YFV17D yellow fever vaccine. CDR3 sequence reads: CASSLGQGYTEAFF. Written as DNA, the CDR3 is TGTGCCAGCTCACTCGGTCAGGGGTACACTGAAGCTTTCTTT.